A single sample is the source of the 23 T cell receptor beta chains below, sequenced in a study of blood T cell repertoires in COVID-19. The data were produced by immunoSEQ multiplex PCR, yet TCRdb's version contains in-frame clones alone and is incomplete. Found here are about 160,000 clones, 65% to 85% of them singletons; the top ten hold 2.5% to 3.5%. Source material: peripheral blood. The receptors were gathered from a woman aged 55 to 70 with acute or convalescent COVID-19.

This chain connects TRBV4-1 to TRBJ1-3, with D possibly TRBD1 on 5 matching bases. Germline assignment: CDR1 MGHRA and CDR2 YSYEKL. Trimming took off 0 bases at V and 4 bases at J, with 10 bases between the two ends. The CDR3 runs to 15 residues. DNA of the CDR3: TGCGCCAGCAGCCAAGAACAGGCCGGGGGAAACACCATATATTTT. Its translation is CASSQEQAGGNTIYF.

V and J are TRBV5-1 and TRBJ2-7, with D perhaps TRBD2 (6 bases). CDR3 length: 13 residues. From germline, CDR1 is SGHRS and CDR2 YFSETQ. V shed 4 bases and J shed 6 bases, with 14 bases lying between them. CDR3 DNA sequence: TGCGCCAGCAGCAGCCGGGAGCAAGGCGAGCAGTACTTC. Protein: CASSSREQGEQYF.

CDR3 amino acids: CASSPTPGLTGREQFF. The CDR3 DNA reads TGTGCCAGCAGCCCTACCCCGGGACTAACCGGGAGAGAGCAGTTCTTC. The chain links TRBV7-9 to TRBJ2-1, with 7 bases identical to TRBD2. After removal of 5 bases from V and 10 bases from J, the junction contained 17 bases not matched to a gene. This CDR3 has 16 residues. The germline gives CDR1 SEHNR, CDR2 FQNEAQ (reference sequence).

The CDR3 DNA follows: TGTGCCAGTAGCCGACAGACTAATGAAAAACTGTTTTTT. This encodes CASSRQTNEKLFF. The J gene is TRBJ1-4, the V gene TRBV19, with D perhaps TRBD1 (5 bases). CDR3 length: 13 residues. Trimming removed 6 bases at V and 2 bases at J, with 7 bases between. CDR1 is LNHDA and CDR2 is SQIVND in the germline V gene (reference sequence).

This chain joins TRBV7-2 and TRBJ2-7, with TRBD1 matching over 11 bases. The CDR3 has 14 residues. The germline V gene encodes CDR1 SGHTA and CDR2 FQGNSA. The junction had 6 bases not matched to a gene; V was cut back by 5 bases and J by 6 bases. CDR3 amino acids: CASSRPGQGGEQYF. In DNA, the CDR3 is TGTGCCAGCAGCCGTCCGGGACAGGGGGGCGAGCAGTACTTC.

The rearrangement uses TRBV6-5 and TRBJ2-3; 9 positions match TRBD2. There are 15 residues in the CDR3. The germline V gene encodes CDR1 MNHEY and CDR2 SVGAGI. V dropped 7 bases and J dropped 6; count of bases not matched to a gene: 11. The CDR3 sequence: CASNPAAGGGDTQYF. Written as DNA, the CDR3 is TGTGCCAGCAATCCCGCAGCGGGGGGAGGGGATACGCAGTATTTT.

This clone occurred once. The chain is built from TRBV7-9 and TRBJ2-4; perhaps TRBD2 as D (6 bases). The length of the CDR3 is 17 residues. From germline, CDR1 is SEHNR and CDR2 FQNEAQ (reference sequence). V gave up 1 base and J gave up 4 bases, with 17 bases separating them. CDR3 residues: CASSLDRGAEGKNIQYF. The DNA for the CDR3 is TGTGCCAGCAGCTTAGATCGCGGGGCTGAGGGGAAAAACATTCAGTACTTC.

This rearrangement joins TRBV5-5 to TRBJ2-2; 9 positions match TRBD2. After removal of 4 bases from V and 0 bases from J, the junction contained 10 bases not matched to a gene. The CDR3 runs to 18 residues. The germline V gene encodes CDR1 SGHKS and CDR2 YYEKEE (reference sequence). CDR3 DNA sequence: TGTGCCAGCAGCCCTCGAGCGGGGGGTTTCGCGAACACCGGGGAGCTGTTTTTT. Translated, it gives CASSPRAGGFANTGELFF.

This clone was seen a handful of times. The genes are TRBV28 and TRBJ1-5, with 7 bases lining up with TRBD1. The V and J ends lost 5 bases and 7 bases, in that order; junction bases with no gene match: 8. Per the germline V gene, CDR1 is MDHEN and CDR2 is SYDVKM. This CDR3 has 14 amino acids. CDR3 sequence: CASSLYRGGQPQHF. The CDR3 coding sequence is TGTGCCAGCAGTCTTTACAGGGGAGGCCAGCCCCAGCATTTT.

Concerning this clone: Other DNA sequences in this specimen translate into the identical CDR3. V gene TRBV5-4 combines with J gene TRBJ1-5, with 8 bases identical to TRBD1. The CDR3 sequence is 15 residues long. V dropped 0 bases and J dropped 4; count of bases not matched to a gene: 3. In germline, CDR1 is SGHNT, CDR2 YYREEE (reference sequence). The CDR3 sequence is CASSLGQGSNQPQHF. As DNA, the CDR3 is TGTGCCAGCAGCTTGGGACAGGGGTCTAATCAGCCCCAGCATTTT.

The rearrangement uses TRBV19 and TRBJ2-7, with 8 bases matching TRBD1. Losses at the gene ends were 5 bases for V and 3 bases for J; bases not matched to a gene: 9. This CDR3 is 15 amino acids long. Germline V CDR1 and CDR2: LNHDA, SQIVND (reference sequence). DNA for the CDR3: TGTGCCAGTAGTCCTACATCCGGGACAGGCTACGAGCAGTACTTC. It yields the protein CASSPTSGTGYEQYF.

V gene TRBV7-2 combines with J gene TRBJ2-1; tentative D call: TRBD2 (6 bases). This CDR3 contains 18 residues. The V gene lost 1 base and the J gene lost 4 bases, with 20 bases spanning the gap. Germline loops: CDR1 SGHTA, CDR2 FQGNSA. The CDR3 DNA sequence: TGTGCCAGCAGCTTAGTCACCCAGCCGGGACTTCCATACAATGAGCAGTTCTTC. Translating it yields CASSLVTQPGLPYNEQFF.

V and J are TRBV5-8 and TRBJ1-1; 7 nucleotides match TRBD1. With V trimmed by 7 bases and J by 5 bases, 11 bases remained unmatched. This CDR3 comprises 14 residues. Germline V gene lookup returns CDR1 SGHTS and CDR2 YDEGEE. CDR3 region: CASLRQGDGTEAFF. CDR3 DNA: TGTGCCAGCTTACGGCAGGGGGATGGGACTGAAGCTTTCTTT.

This chain's CDR3 is CASTPTGDSNTEAFF. The CDR3 nucleotides are TGTGCCTCCACGCCAACTGGAGACTCTAACACTGAAGCTTTCTTT. The chain combines TRBV5-6 with TRBJ1-1; D is ambiguous. The germline V gene encodes CDR1 SGHDT and CDR2 YYEEEE. This CDR3 region has 15 residues. V lost 10 bases and J lost 2, with 21 bases in between.

This chain joins TRBV19 and TRBJ1-5, with TRBD1 as a possible D gene (5 bases). With 3 bases removed from V and 2 bases from J, the gap between germline ends came to 11 bases. The CDR3 is made up of 15 amino acids. The V gene's germline CDR1 is LNHDA and CDR2 SQIVND (reference sequence). CDR3 residues: CASSMGGEGNQPQHF. The CDR3 DNA sequence: TGTGCCAGTAGTATGGGGGGGGAGGGCAATCAGCCCCAGCATTTT.

V is TRBV11-2 and J is TRBJ1-1; D unclear. V was pared by 7 bases and J by 1 base, with 7 bases between. The CDR3 length is 12 residues. Germline values: CDR1 SGHAT, CDR2 FQNNGV. The DNA of the CDR3 is TGTGCCAGCACCCACGGGAACACTGAAGCTTTCTTT. Amino acid sequence: CASTHGNTEAFF.

The chain is built from TRBV25-1 and TRBJ2-3; TRBD2 aligns across 10 bases. V lost 3 bases to trimming and J lost 6 bases; unmatched junction nucleotides: 12. This CDR3 has 17 residues. CDR1 and CDR2 from the germline V gene are MGHDK and SYGVNS. CDR3 coding DNA: TGTGCCAGCAGTGATGGGCTAGCGGGGGCCACCCGGGATACGCAGTATTTT. Its protein product is CASSDGLAGATRDTQYF.

The chain recombines TRBV9 with TRBJ2-1; TRBD2 matches at 12 bases. CDR3 size: 16 residues. Per the germline V gene, CDR1 is SGDLS and CDR2 is YYNGEE. The J segment lost 7 bases and the V segment lost 4 bases, leaving 9 bases of the junction unmatched. The CDR3 nucleotides are TGTGCCAGCAGCCCCCGCCTAGCGGGGGGGTTTAATGAGCAGTTCTTC. It specifies CASSPRLAGGFNEQFF.

The chain recombines TRBV3-1 (or the pseudogene TRBV3-2) with TRBJ1-5, with D possibly matching TRBD1 (6 bases). In germline, CDR1 is LGHDT, CDR2 YNNKEL (reference sequence). Trimming removed 4 bases from V and 10 bases from J, with 17 bases in between. The CDR3 is 14 amino acids. CDR3: CASSLRKGVQPQHF. The CDR3 DNA reads as TGTGCCAGCAGCCTCAGGAAGGGGGTTCAACCCCAGCATTTT.

The V and J genes are TRBV3-1 (or the pseudogene TRBV3-2) and TRBJ2-3, with D possibly matching TRBD2 (5 bases). CDR1 and CDR2 (germline): LGHDT, YNNKEL (reference sequence). With 4 bases removed from V and 6 bases from J, the gap between germline ends came to 8 bases. The CDR3 has 12 residues. CDR3 nucleotide sequence: TGTGCCAGCAGCCTAGCGTATGATACGCAGTATTTT. This encodes CASSLAYDTQYF.

This chain connects TRBV5-1 to TRBJ2-5; D call uncertain. V shed 1 base and J shed 5 bases, with 15 bases lying between them. CDR1 and CDR2 (germline): SGHRS, YFSETQ. The CDR3 extends over 15 amino acids. CDR3 in amino acids: CASSLMAASRETQYF. The CDR3 DNA sequence: TGCGCCAGCAGCTTGATGGCAGCCTCCAGGGAGACCCAGTACTTC.

This clone was seen just once. The chain joins TRBV6-1 to TRBJ1-6; TRBD1 matches at 8 bases. CDR3 length: 15 residues. V lost 1 base to trimming and J lost 12 bases; unmatched junction nucleotides: 8. In germline, CDR1 is MNHNS, CDR2 SASEGT. The CDR3 loop is CASSEGQGTQLPLHF. The DNA for the CDR3 is TGTGCCAGCAGTGAAGGACAGGGGACCCAATTACCCCTCCACTTT.

This chain joins TRBV27 and TRBJ1-1; TRBD1 aligns across 8 bases. CDR3 length: 15 amino acids. V gave up 2 bases and J gave up 7 bases; unmatched junction bases: 9. The germline CDR1 and CDR2 sequences are MNHEY and SMNVEV (reference sequence). CDR3 in amino acids: CASSLEWTGRGEAFF. In DNA form, the CDR3 reads TGTGCCAGCAGTTTAGAGTGGACAGGGAGGGGTGAAGCTTTCTTT.